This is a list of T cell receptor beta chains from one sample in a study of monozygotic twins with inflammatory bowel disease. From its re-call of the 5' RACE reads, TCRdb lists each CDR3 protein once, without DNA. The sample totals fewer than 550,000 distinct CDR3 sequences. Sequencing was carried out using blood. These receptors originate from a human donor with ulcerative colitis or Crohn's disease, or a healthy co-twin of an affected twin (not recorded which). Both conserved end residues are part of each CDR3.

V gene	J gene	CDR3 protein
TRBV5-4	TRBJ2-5	CASSYGGTAETQYF
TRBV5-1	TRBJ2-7	CASSLVAGPYEQYF
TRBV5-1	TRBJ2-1	CASSLNIAGGYNEQFF
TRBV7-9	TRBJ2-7	CASSPTTRTYEQYF
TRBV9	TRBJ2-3	CASSVRLAGSSTDTQYF
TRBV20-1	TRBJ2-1	CSARTRGSGSSYNEQFF
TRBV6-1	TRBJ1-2	CASRTGQPSAHGYTF
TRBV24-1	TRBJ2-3	CATSDLHGGNGAPPDTQYF
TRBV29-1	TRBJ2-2	CSGRRLNTGELFF
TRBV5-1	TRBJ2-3	CASSLAGARTDTQYF
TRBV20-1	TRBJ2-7	CSALQNREQYF
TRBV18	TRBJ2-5	CASSPLAGSETQYF
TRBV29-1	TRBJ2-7	CSVEGQIYEQYF
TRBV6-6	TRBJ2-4	CASRIQNIQYF
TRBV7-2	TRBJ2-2	CASSLAPTGGTGELFF
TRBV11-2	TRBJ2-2	CASSLNTGNTGELFF
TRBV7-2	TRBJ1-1	CASSPQAGGAEAFF
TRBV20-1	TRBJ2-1	CSARPSGRAGEQFF
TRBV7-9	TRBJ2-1	CASSLPGNEQFF
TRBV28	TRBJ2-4	CASTGPVGANIQYF
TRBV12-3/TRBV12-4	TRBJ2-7	CASSQTGTGVSEQYF
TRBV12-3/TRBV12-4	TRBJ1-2	CASSARTGNGYTF
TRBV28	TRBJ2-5	CASSSVGERGETQYF
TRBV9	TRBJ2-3	CASSVGQGNQDTQYF
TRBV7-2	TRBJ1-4	CASSSPRNDEKLFF
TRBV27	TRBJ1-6	CASSPGAASSPLHF
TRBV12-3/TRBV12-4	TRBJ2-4	CASSGGAKNIQYF
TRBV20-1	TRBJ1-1	CSGRPPGGPEAFF
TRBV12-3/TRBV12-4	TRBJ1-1	CASSLKPNTEAFF
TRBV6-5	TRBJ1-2	CASSYAGIGEGYTF
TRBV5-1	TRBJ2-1	CASRSTSGSYKQFF
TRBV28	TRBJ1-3	CASASTSGNTIYF
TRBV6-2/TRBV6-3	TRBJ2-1	CASSTQGLIYNEQFF
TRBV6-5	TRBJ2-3	CASSYSGTPGTDTQYF
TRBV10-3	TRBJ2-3	CAISEGLSTDTQYF
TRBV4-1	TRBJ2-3	CASSQDFVGGPGDTQYF
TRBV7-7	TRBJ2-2	CASSLAEGIKLFF
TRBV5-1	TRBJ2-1	CASSSSGAGGSNEQFF
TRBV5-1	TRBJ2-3	CASSLERETDTQYF
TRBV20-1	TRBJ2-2	CSARDGTGPTGELFF
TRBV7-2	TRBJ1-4	CPSSLGVREKLFF
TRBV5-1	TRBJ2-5	CASSLVQEGAETQYF
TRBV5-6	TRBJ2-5	CASSYPLAGGAETQYF
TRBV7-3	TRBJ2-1	CASSTLPSVYNEQFF
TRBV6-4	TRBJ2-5	CASSEACQETQYF
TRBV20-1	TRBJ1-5	CSAVMTQGMDQPQHF
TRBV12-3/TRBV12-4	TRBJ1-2	CASSLAMTGVDYGYTF
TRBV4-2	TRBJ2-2	CASNLQARTGELFF
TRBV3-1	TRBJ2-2	CASSRVPGLYTGELFF
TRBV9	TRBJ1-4	CASSVRTGDNEKLFF
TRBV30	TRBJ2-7	CALAGRSYEQYF
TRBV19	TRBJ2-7	CASSMGTSSGEQYF